The T cell receptor beta chain described here comes from a study of T cells in localized non-small cell lung cancer. General study findings and limits: Sequencing was limited to one tumor region, leaving the possibility of heterogeneity open. Appearing in adjacent lung were a median roughly 60 of the top 100 tumor clones. An association was observed between higher blood T cell density and longer overall survival.

Regarding this clone: The target antigen is unknown.

Generated by immunoSEQ multiplex PCR, the TCRdb table keeps only in-frame clones and is missing some. The sample contains more than 100,000 clones, 89% of which appear only once. Sequenced here: peripheral blood, sampled before any cancer treatment. This clonotype was sampled from a female donor over 55 with stage I lung adenocarcinoma.

The CDR3 DNA sequence: TGTGCCAGCAGCCAGGATGTAAAGCGAGCGGGAGAGGTTTACTACGAGCAGTACTTC. Encoded protein: CASSQDVKRAGEVYYEQYF. This chain links TRBV14 with TRBJ2-7, with TRBD2 matching 8 bases. There are 19 residues in the CDR3. From germline, CDR1 is SGHDN and CDR2 FVKESK. With V trimmed by 3 bases and J by 3 bases, 19 bases remained unmatched. The full variable domain, completed using reference TRBV14 and TRBJ2-7, is EAGVTQFPSHSVIEKGQTVTLRCDPISGHDNLYWYRRVMGKEIKFLLHFVKESKQDESGMPNNRFLAERTGGTYSTLKVQPAELEDSGVYFCASSQDVKRAGEVYYEQYFGPGTRLTVT.